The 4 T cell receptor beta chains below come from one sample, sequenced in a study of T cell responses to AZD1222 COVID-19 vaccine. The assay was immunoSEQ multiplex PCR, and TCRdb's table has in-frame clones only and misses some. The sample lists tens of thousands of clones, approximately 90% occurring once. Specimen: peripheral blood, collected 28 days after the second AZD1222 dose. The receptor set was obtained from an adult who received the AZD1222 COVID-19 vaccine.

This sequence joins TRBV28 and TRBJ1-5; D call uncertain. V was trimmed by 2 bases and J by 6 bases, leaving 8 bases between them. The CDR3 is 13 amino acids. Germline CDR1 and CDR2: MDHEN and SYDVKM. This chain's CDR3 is CASSLGPAQPQHF. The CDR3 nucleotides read TGTGCCAGCAGTTTAGGCCCGGCTCAGCCCCAGCATTTT.

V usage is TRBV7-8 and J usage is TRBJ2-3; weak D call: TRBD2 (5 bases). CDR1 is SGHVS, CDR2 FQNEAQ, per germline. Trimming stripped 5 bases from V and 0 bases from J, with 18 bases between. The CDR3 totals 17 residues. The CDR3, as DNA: TGTGCCAGCAGCCGAGGGTCCCTCCCCTATAGCACAGATACGCAGTATTTT. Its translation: CASSRGSLPYSTDTQYF.

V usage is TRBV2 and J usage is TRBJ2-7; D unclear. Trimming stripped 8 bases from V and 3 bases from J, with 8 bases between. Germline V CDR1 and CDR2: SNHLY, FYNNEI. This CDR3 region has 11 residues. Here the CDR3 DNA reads TGTGCCAGCGGGCTAATCTACGAGCAGTACTTC. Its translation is CASGLIYEQYF.

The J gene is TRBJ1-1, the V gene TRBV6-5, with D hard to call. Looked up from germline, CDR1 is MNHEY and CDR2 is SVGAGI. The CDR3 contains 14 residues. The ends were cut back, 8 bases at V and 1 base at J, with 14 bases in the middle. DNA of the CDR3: TGTGCCAGCCACCCCGCGGGTAAGAACACTGAAGCTTTCTTT. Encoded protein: CASHPAGKNTEAFF.